What follows is one TCR beta chain and its context. The data originate from a study of T cells in narcolepsy. The J segment lost 3 bases and the V segment lost 5 bases, leaving 5 bases of the junction unmatched. The CDR3 has 13 amino acids. CDR1 is SGHNT, CDR2 YYREEE, per germline (reference sequence). Sequencing used immunoSEQ multiplex PCR; TCRdb keeps in-frame clones, though not all of them. The sample includes just over 40,000 clones, more than 70% of them seen just once. Material: CD45RA- memory CD4+ T cells from PBMCs. This receptor was obtained from a human donor with narcolepsy. The chain employs TRBV5-4 and TRBJ2-7, with 7 bases lining up with TRBD1. The CDR3 DNA sequence: TGTGCCAGCAGGAGGGACAGTGGCTACGAGCAGTACTTC. Translated: CASRRDSGYEQYF.